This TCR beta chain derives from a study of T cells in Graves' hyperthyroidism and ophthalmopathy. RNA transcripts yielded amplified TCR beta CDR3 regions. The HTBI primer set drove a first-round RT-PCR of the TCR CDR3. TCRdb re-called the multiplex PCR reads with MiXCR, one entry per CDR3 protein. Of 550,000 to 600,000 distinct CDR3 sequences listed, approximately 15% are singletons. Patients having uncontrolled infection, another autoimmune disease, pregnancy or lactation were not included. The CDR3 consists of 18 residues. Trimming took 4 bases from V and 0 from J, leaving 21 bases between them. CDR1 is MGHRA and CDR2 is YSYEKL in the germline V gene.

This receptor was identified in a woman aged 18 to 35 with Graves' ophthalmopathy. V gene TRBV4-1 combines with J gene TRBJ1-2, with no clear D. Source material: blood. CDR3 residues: CASSLMPRVKKANYGYTF. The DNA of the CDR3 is TGCGCCAGCAGCCTGATGCCACGGGTTAAAAAAGCTAACTATGGCTACACCTTC.